The subject of this entry is one TCR beta chain. This sample stems from a study of blood T cell repertoires in COVID-19. Study context: Collection of acute and convalescent COVID-19 samples took place in the United States, Italy and Spain.

Using immunoSEQ multiplex PCR, the repertoire was profiled, and TCRdb retains in-frame clones only, with some absent. The table records approximately 360,000 clones, more than 70% of them present only once. The TCR was taken from a man aged 35-49 years with acute or convalescent COVID-19. Input material: peripheral blood.

CDR3 region: CASSRLAEGDYGYTF. CDR3 DNA sequence: TGTGCCAGCAGTCGATTAGCCGAGGGGGACTATGGCTACACCTTC. The J gene is TRBJ1-2, the V gene TRBV27; D is perhaps TRBD1 (6 bases). Trimming took 5 bases from V and 3 from J, leaving 16 bases between them. This CDR3 spans 15 amino acids. Germline V gene data show CDR1 as MNHEY and CDR2 as SMNVEV (reference sequence).